A single sample gave rise to the 29 T cell receptor beta chains below, sequenced in a study of T cell responses to AZD1222 COVID-19 vaccine. Produced via immunoSEQ multiplex PCR; TCRdb's table is partial and in-frame only. The repertoire has 150,000 to 200,000 clones, 85% to 90% of them found once; the top ten carry around 26%. This sample comprised peripheral blood, obtained 28 days after the second AZD1222 dose. The receptors shown here come from an adult who received the AZD1222 COVID-19 vaccine.

The rearrangement links TRBV10-3 to TRBJ1-2, with no clear D. The CDR3 runs 13 residues. V shed 2 bases and J shed 6 bases, with 10 bases lying between them. Per germline, CDR1 ENHRY and CDR2 SYGVKD. The DNA of the CDR3 is TGTGCCATCAGTGAGACCTTACAGAATGGCTACACCTTC. As protein: CAISETLQNGYTF.

The chain links TRBV5-1 to TRBJ2-3, with TRBD2 as a possible D gene (6 bases). Trimming cost V 4 bases and J 2 bases, with 17 bases left between them. Germline V gives CDR1 SGHRS, CDR2 YFSETQ. This CDR3 has 16 residues. CDR3 protein: CASSPVGEEATDTQYF. The CDR3 region has the DNA TGCGCCAGCAGCCCCGTTGGGGAGGAAGCCACAGATACGCAGTATTTT.

This chain joins TRBV5-1 and TRBJ2-7, with a possible D match to TRBD2 (6 bases). The V end was cut by 0 bases, the J end by 2 bases, with 12 bases between. Germline CDR1 reads SGHRS; CDR2 reads YFSETQ. CDR3 length equals 15 residues. The CDR3 DNA sequence: TGCGCCAGCAGCTTGGTGGTCGGGAGCCCCTACGAGCAGTACTTC. Translated, it gives CASSLVVGSPYEQYF.

V usage is TRBV12-3 or TRBV12-4 and J usage is TRBJ2-7, with 9 bases identical to TRBD1. With 6 bases clipped from V and 5 bases from J, the junction kept 5 bases outside the gene matches. The CDR3 has 13 amino acids. CDR3 bases: TGTGCCAGCAGGATACAGGGGGCTGACGAGCAGTACTTC. It specifies CASRIQGADEQYF.

The chain links TRBV28 to TRBJ1-5; D ambiguous. Germline loops: CDR1 MDHEN, CDR2 SYDVKM. Trimming left V 2 bases short and J 10 bases short, with 12 bases between. This CDR3 contains 13 residues. The CDR3 loop is CASSLPQPLPQHF. The CDR3, as DNA: TGTGCCAGCAGTTTACCCCAGCCTCTTCCCCAGCATTTT.

The chain is built from TRBV27 and TRBJ2-7, with D maybe TRBD2 (5 bases). This CDR3 spans 13 amino acids. The V gene lost 6 bases and the J gene lost 0 bases, with 9 bases spanning the gap. From germline, CDR1 is MNHEY and CDR2 SMNVEV (reference sequence). Here the CDR3 reads CASRILDSYEQYF. The DNA for the CDR3 is TGTGCCAGCAGGATACTAGACTCCTACGAGCAGTACTTC.

The chain uses TRBV4-2 and TRBJ2-2; 13 positions match TRBD2. CDR3 length equals 18 residues. V trimming: 1 base; J trimming: 7 bases; junction bases outside the gene matches: 9. Germline-derived CDR1 and CDR2 are LGHNA and YNFKEQ. CDR3 sequence reads: CASSQVPGLAGRVGELFF. In DNA form, the CDR3 reads TGTGCCAGCAGCCAAGTCCCGGGACTAGCGGGAAGGGTCGGGGAGCTGTTTTTT.

The genes are TRBV28 and TRBJ1-2; possible D gene TRBD1, 5 bases. V gave up 7 bases and J gave up 6 bases, with 21 bases separating them. The CDR3 contains 15 residues. Germline V lookup: CDR1 MDHEN, CDR2 SYDVKM. Written as DNA, the CDR3 is TGTGCCAGCACCACAGGCGGTAATCGGGTTCATGGCTACACCTTC. It is translated as CASTTGGNRVHGYTF.

This chain uses TRBV7-2 with TRBJ2-4; D perhaps matches TRBD2 (6 bases). The CDR3 contains 17 residues. V dropped 1 base and J dropped 7 bases, with 20 bases sitting between them. Germline CDR1 and CDR2: SGHTA and FQGNSA. The CDR3, as DNA: TGTGCCAGCAGCTTAGTAGTGGGGGGAGGAGGGAGGAACATTCAGTACTTC. It codes for CASSLVVGGGGRNIQYF.

The V and J genes are TRBV5-3 and TRBJ2-1, with TRBD1 matching over 9 bases. TRBV5-3 falls under the ORF class, with uncertain function. The CDR3 sequence is 15 residues long. With 4 bases clipped from V and 6 bases from J, the junction kept 8 bases outside the gene matches. The CDR3 here is CARSPTGGDCNEQFF. CDR3 DNA: TGTGCCAGAAGCCCGACAGGGGGAGATTGCAATGAGCAGTTCTTC.

The chain links TRBV6-5 to TRBJ2-2; TRBD1 agrees at 10 bases. V lost 8 bases to trimming and J lost 1 base; unmatched junction nucleotides: 1. The CDR3 contains 14 residues. CDR1 is MNHEY and CDR2 is SVGAGI in the germline V gene. In DNA, the CDR3 is TGTGCCAGCGGGGACAGGGGGAACACCGGGGAGCTGTTTTTT. As protein: CASGDRGNTGELFF.

The rearrangement uses TRBV27 and TRBJ1-5; tentative D call: TRBD1 (5 bases). Per the germline V gene, CDR1 is MNHEY and CDR2 is SMNVEV (reference sequence). The V end lost 5 bases, the J end lost 4 bases, and 18 bases lay between the germline ends. CDR3 size: 16 residues. CDR3 sequence: CASSQITGTGNQPQHF. CDR3 DNA: TGTGCCAGCAGTCAAATAACCGGGACGGGGAATCAGCCCCAGCATTTT.

In its sample, this clone was seen a few times. This chain connects TRBV4-2 to TRBJ2-2; D possibly corresponds to TRBD2 (5 bases). The germline CDR1 and CDR2 sequences are LGHNA and YNFKEQ. The V and J ends lost 0 bases and 2 bases respectively, with 13 bases between them. The CDR3 runs 17 residues. CDR3 amino acids: CASSQDQNRLNTGELFF. The CDR3 region has the DNA TGTGCCAGCAGCCAAGATCAGAACAGACTAAACACCGGGGAGCTGTTTTTT.

This chain uses TRBV29-1 with TRBJ1-2; D is undetermined. CDR3 size: 11 residues. Per the germline V gene, CDR1 is SQVTM and CDR2 is ANQGSEA. CDR3 region: CTGLFNYGYTF. The CDR3 DNA follows: TGCACCGGACTCTTTAACTATGGCTACACCTTC.

The V gene is TRBV7-9, the J gene TRBJ1-5; D remains unclear. Germline CDR1 is SEHNR and CDR2 is FQNEAQ (reference sequence). The CDR3 runs 12 residues. Trimming pared 1 base from V and 6 bases from J, leaving 4 bases between. The DNA of the CDR3 is TGTGCCAGCAGCTTAGTGGGTCAGCCCCAGCATTTT. Translation gives CASSLVGQPQHF.

The CDR3 here is CASSQDRSKSYEQYF. Here the CDR3 DNA reads TGTGCCAGCAGCCAAGATCGGTCGAAATCCTACGAGCAGTACTTC. The gene calls are TRBV4-2 and TRBJ2-7; D is unclear. Germline CDR1 reads LGHNA; CDR2 reads YNFKEQ. The CDR3 has 15 residues. V shed 0 bases and J shed 1 base, with 10 bases lying between them.

The V and J genes are TRBV6-6 and TRBJ1-1, with D possibly TRBD1 on 5 matching bases. V was pared by 2 bases and J by 8 bases, with 15 bases between. The germline V gene encodes CDR1 MNHNY and CDR2 SVGAGI (reference sequence). This CDR3 comprises 14 residues. This chain's CDR3 is CASSYPPDSREAFF. CDR3 nucleotide sequence: TGTGCCAGCAGTTACCCCCCCGACAGCCGGGAAGCTTTCTTT.

The chain links TRBV28 to TRBJ2-7, with 11 bases lining up with TRBD1. After removal of 5 bases from V and 6 bases from J, the junction contained 9 bases not matched to a gene. The V gene's germline CDR1 is MDHEN and CDR2 SYDVKM. The CDR3 loop spans 15 amino acids. CDR3 DNA sequence: TGTGCCAGCAGTCCTAGGACAGGGGGCCTTCGCGAGCAGTACTTC. This codes for CASSPRTGGLREQYF.

This chain connects TRBV30 to TRBJ2-1; 9 bases agree with TRBD1. In germline, CDR1 is GTSNPN, CDR2 SVGIG (reference sequence). CDR3 length: 15 amino acids. V lost 3 bases and J lost 2; bases outside the gene matches: 5. The CDR3 reads CAWRITGGAYNEQFF. The CDR3 DNA is TGTGCCTGGAGAATTACAGGGGGCGCCTACAATGAGCAGTTCTTC. The variable domain in full, with the rest retrieved from reference TRBV30 and TRBJ2-1, is SQTIHQWPATLVQPVGSPLSLECTVEGTSNPNLYWYRQAAGRGLQLLFYSVGIGQISSEVPQNLSASRPQDRQFILSSKKLLLSDSGFYLCAWRITGGAYNEQFFGPGTRLTVL.

The chain carries TRBV3-1 (or the pseudogene TRBV3-2) and TRBJ2-5; 13 bases match TRBD2. In germline, CDR1 is LGHDT, CDR2 YNNKEL (reference sequence). V lost 3 bases to trimming and J lost 4 bases; unmatched junction nucleotides: 2. The CDR3 runs to 15 residues. The CDR3 here is CASSQTSGRRETQYF. The CDR3 DNA sequence: TGTGCCAGCAGCCAGACTAGCGGGAGGCGAGAGACCCAGTACTTC.

In DNA, the CDR3 is TGTGCCAGTCGGAACAGGGGGCGCGAGACCCAGTACTTC. It translates to CASRNRGRETQYF. This chain connects TRBV19 to TRBJ2-5, with 9 nucleotides matching TRBD1. Germline lookup yields CDR1 LNHDA and CDR2 SQIVND (reference sequence). The CDR3 is 13 amino acids. The junction had 6 bases not matched to a gene; V was cut back by 8 bases and J by 5 bases.

V is TRBV9 and J is TRBJ2-7; D not certain. The CDR3 is 15 amino acids. Trimming stripped 0 bases from V and 3 bases from J, with 13 bases between. Germline CDR1 is SGDLS and CDR2 is YYNGEE. The CDR3 DNA sequence: TGTGCCAGCAGCGTAGGCCCGGACCACTACTACGAGCAGTACTTC. Translating gives CASSVGPDHYYEQYF.

This chain links TRBV28 with TRBJ2-1, with D possibly matching TRBD2 (6 bases). Germline lookup yields CDR1 MDHEN and CDR2 SYDVKM. The CDR3 length is 15 residues. V dropped 3 bases and J dropped 3 bases, with 12 bases sitting between them. The CDR3 loop reads CASSLRDISYNEQFF. The CDR3 region has the DNA TGTGCCAGCAGTTTGCGGGATATCAGCTACAATGAGCAGTTCTTC.

This clone has just one count. The rearrangement joins TRBV4-1 to TRBJ2-1; D is undetermined. Germline V gene sequence: CDR1 MGHRA, CDR2 YSYEKL. With 2 bases removed from V and 0 bases from J, the gap between germline ends came to 14 bases. The CDR3 spans 17 residues. The CDR3, as DNA: TGCGCCAGCAGCCAATTCATCGGATCTTTCTCCTACAATGAGCAGTTCTTC. Translating gives CASSQFIGSFSYNEQFF.

This clone came up a few times. V gene TRBV5-1 combines with J gene TRBJ2-7; TRBD2 aligns across 7 bases. The CDR3 sequence is 15 residues long. The trim removed 0 bases at V and 3 bases at J, leaving 6 bases unmatched. Germline lookup yields CDR1 SGHRS and CDR2 YFSETQ. DNA of the CDR3: TGCGCCAGCAGCTTGGCCCTAGCGGAAAACTACGAGCAGTACTTC. Translated, it gives CASSLALAENYEQYF.

J is TRBJ1-2 and V is TRBV19; unclear D gene. CDR1 is LNHDA and CDR2 is SQIVND in the germline V gene (reference sequence). Trimming removed 6 bases at V and 6 bases at J, with 14 bases between. The CDR3 extends over 13 amino acids. CDR3 region: CASRMDSVDGYTF. CDR3 sequence (DNA): TGTGCCAGTAGGATGGACTCCGTCGATGGCTACACCTTC.

The gene calls are TRBV5-1 and TRBJ2-5; 8 positions match TRBD2. The CDR3 spans 14 residues. V was clipped by 3 bases and J by 5 bases; unmatched bases: 6. CDR1 and CDR2 from the germline V gene are SGHRS and YFSETQ. CDR3 loop: CASSSGTSRETQYF. The CDR3 nucleotides are TGCGCCAGCAGCTCGGGGACTAGTCGGGAGACCCAGTACTTC.

The rearrangement uses TRBV7-8 and TRBJ1-2, with 7 bases identical to TRBD1. The CDR3 covers 12 residues. Germline V lookup: CDR1 SGHVS, CDR2 FQNEAQ. The trim removed 5 bases at V and 7 bases at J, leaving 4 bases unmatched. The CDR3: CASSLDRAGYTF. In DNA form, the CDR3 reads TGTGCCAGCAGCCTTGACAGGGCTGGCTACACCTTC.

This clone was found once. This chain uses TRBV7-2 with TRBJ2-7, with a tentative D call TRBD2 (5 bases). The V gene lost 6 bases and the J gene lost 6 bases, with 12 bases spanning the gap. From germline, CDR1 is SGHTA and CDR2 FQGNSA. This CDR3 region has 12 residues. The CDR3 sequence is CASRPSGVEQYF. DNA of the CDR3: TGTGCCAGCAGACCCTCCGGGGTCGAGCAGTACTTC.